These 20 T cell receptor beta chains originate from one sample sequenced in a study of cytomegalovirus exposure and HLA in healthy donors. PCR involved 60 Vbeta and 13 Jbeta primers. This table comes from immunoSEQ multiplex PCR, and its TCRdb copy is limited to in-frame clones, with some not included. Among 150,000 or so clones, approximately 80% were seen once, and the ten largest hold approximately 4%. Sequencing was done on a sample of PBMCs. These receptors all come from a woman aged 40-49 years in good health and CMV-seronegative.

V usage is TRBV5-1 and J usage is TRBJ1-3, with D unresolved. Trimming shortened V by 3 bases and J by 0 bases, and 10 bases separated the two germline ends. In germline, CDR1 is SGHRS, CDR2 YFSETQ. CDR3 length equals 15 residues. The DNA of the CDR3 is TGCGCCAGCAGCTGGAACAGCCGCTCTGGAAACACCATATATTTT. This translates into CASSWNSRSGNTIYF. Based on the CDR3 plus reference TRBV5-1 and TRBJ1-3, the full variable domain is KAGVTQTPRYLIKTRGQQVTLSCSPISGHRSVSWYQQTPGQGLQFLFEYFSETQRNKGNFPGRFSGRQFSNSRSEMNVSTLELGDSALYLCASSWNSRSGNTIYFGEGSWLTVV.

As concerns this clone: A read error may account for a junction end that differs from germline. This sequence joins TRBV7-7 and TRBJ2-2; 11 bases line up with TRBD2. The CDR3 consists of 14 residues. The V gene's germline CDR1 is SSHAT and CDR2 FNYEAQ (reference sequence). The CDR3 reads CASSLAGGPGELFF. CDR3 coding DNA: TGTGCTAGCAGCTTAGCGGGAGGGCCCGGGGAGCTGTTTTTT.

With respect to this clone: Since no conserved phenylalanine or tryptophan closes the CDR3, a read error is the likely cause. This chain uses TRBV5-6 with TRBJ1-4; 7 bases are shared with TRBD1. Unmatched junction bases numbered 7, after V lost 4 bases and J lost 4 bases. The CDR3 runs 15 residues. In germline, CDR1 is SGHDT, CDR2 YYEEEE. CDR3 in DNA: TGTGCCAGCAGCGCCCAGACAGGGAATAATGAAAAACTGTTTGTT. Encoded protein: CASSAQTGNNEKLFV.

This clone has a handful of counts. The chain carries TRBV2 and TRBJ2-1; 12 bases agree with TRBD2. Germline values: CDR1 SNHLY, CDR2 FYNNEI. V lost 2 bases, J lost 8 bases, and 7 bases stayed unmatched. The CDR3 length is 16 residues. CDR3 protein: CASSERGLAGKDEQFF. The DNA for the CDR3 is TGTGCCAGCAGTGAACGAGGACTAGCGGGAAAGGATGAGCAGTTCTTC.

V usage is TRBV10-3 and J usage is TRBJ1-2; 7 nucleotides align to TRBD1. This CDR3 spans 12 amino acids. V was pared by 4 bases and J by 7 bases, with 3 bases of the junction left unmatched. Germline CDR1 and CDR2: ENHRY and SYGVKD. The CDR3 loop reads CAISGDRAGYTF. The CDR3 bases are TGTGCCATCAGTGGAGACAGGGCTGGCTACACCTTC.

This chain joins TRBV5-1 and TRBJ2-3; 9 bases match TRBD2. The CDR3 consists of 18 residues. V lost 4 bases, J lost 6 bases, and 18 bases stayed unmatched. In germline, CDR1 is SGHRS, CDR2 YFSETQ. For the CDR3, the DNA is TGCGCCAGCAGCCCGGGGATTGCGGGGGGGCTCGTTCTGGATACGCAGTATTTT. This translates into CASSPGIAGGLVLDTQYF.

This clone has only a few counts. For the CDR3, the DNA is TGCGCCAGCAGCTCGGGGATATTCTACGAGCAGTACTTC. It yields the protein CASSSGIFYEQYF. The rearrangement links TRBV5-1 to TRBJ2-7; weak D call: TRBD2 (5 bases). V lost 3 bases, J lost 3 bases, and 10 bases lay in between. The CDR3 runs to 13 residues. The germline V gene encodes CDR1 SGHRS and CDR2 YFSETQ. The whole variable domain, filled in from reference TRBV5-1 and TRBJ2-7, reads KAGVTQTPRYLIKTRGQQVTLSCSPISGHRSVSWYQQTPGQGLQFLFEYFSETQRNKGNFPGRFSGRQFSNSRSEMNVSTLELGDSALYLCASSSGIFYEQYFGPGTRLTVT.

This rearrangement joins TRBV11-2 to TRBJ1-1; perhaps TRBD1 as D (5 bases). Trimming took off 1 base at V and 4 bases at J, with 7 bases between the two ends. The CDR3 length is 13 residues. Germline V gives CDR1 SGHAT, CDR2 FQNNGV. The DNA for the CDR3 is TGTGCCAGCAGCTTAGCCGGGGGCACTGAAGCTTTCTTT. Amino acid sequence: CASSLAGGTEAFF.

This chain uses TRBV4-2 with TRBJ1-1; no firm D call. Germline assignment: CDR1 LGHNA and CDR2 YNFKEQ. The CDR3 consists of 15 residues. V dropped 0 bases and J dropped 8 bases, with 16 bases sitting between them. CDR3 residues: CASSQDGSIGREAFF. The CDR3 DNA sequence: TGTGCCAGCAGCCAAGATGGTAGTATTGGCAGGGAAGCTTTCTTT.

The V and J genes are TRBV19 and TRBJ1-5; tentative D call: TRBD1 (6 bases). The CDR3 has 14 amino acids. Germline loops: CDR1 LNHDA, CDR2 SQIVND (reference sequence). Trimming pared 4 bases from V and 4 bases from J, leaving 11 bases between. CDR3 protein: CASSTIQGNQPQHF. CDR3 nucleotide sequence: TGTGCCAGTAGTACAATCCAGGGGAATCAGCCCCAGCATTTT.

The chain links TRBV15 to TRBJ2-3; 8 positions match TRBD2. J lost 0 bases, V lost 3 bases, and 8 bases had no gene match. Germline V lookup: CDR1 LNHNV, CDR2 YYDKDF (reference sequence). This CDR3 spans 17 amino acids. The CDR3 reads CATSRSGGVLSTDTQYF. The CDR3 DNA is TGTGCCACCAGCAGGTCGGGGGGGGTCCTTAGCACAGATACGCAGTATTTT.

The chain is built from TRBV7-8 and TRBJ1-1; D remains ambiguous. Germline values: CDR1 SGHVS, CDR2 FQNEAQ. The V gene lost 5 bases and the J gene lost 7 bases, with 11 bases spanning the gap. This CDR3 is 12 amino acids long. The CDR3 is CASSRQEVEAFF. As DNA, the CDR3 is TGTGCCAGCAGCCGGCAGGAAGTTGAAGCTTTCTTT.

CDR3 sequence (DNA): TGTGCCATCGCTAGAGTCACGGGCCGGACAGCGAACACTGAAGCTTTCTTT. Translation gives CAIARVTGRTANTEAFF. The chain has TRBV10-3 and TRBJ1-1, with D maybe TRBD1 (6 bases). The CDR3 extends over 17 amino acids. CDR1 is ENHRY and CDR2 is SYGVKD in the germline V gene. V dropped 8 bases and J dropped 1 base, with 23 bases sitting between them.

The rearrangement links TRBV11-3 to TRBJ1-2; D unresolved. With 6 bases removed from V and 8 bases from J, the gap between germline ends came to 13 bases. CDR3 length: 12 amino acids. Germline V CDR1 and CDR2: SGHNT, YENEEA. CDR3 sequence (DNA): TGTGCCAGCAGTTACCGAGCCTCCGGCTACACCTTC. Its translation: CASSYRASGYTF.

J is TRBJ2-1 and V is TRBV29-1; TRBD1 matches at 8 bases. The trim removed 5 bases at V and 8 bases at J, leaving 5 bases unmatched. The CDR3 runs 12 residues. Germline V gives CDR1 SQVTM, CDR2 ANQGSEA. The CDR3 protein is CSVRGQVHEQFF. The CDR3 coding sequence is TGCAGCGTTCGGGGACAGGTGCATGAGCAGTTCTTC.

The chain recombines TRBV28 with TRBJ2-5; tentative D call: TRBD2 (5 bases). Germline V gene sequence: CDR1 MDHEN, CDR2 SYDVKM. Between the trimmed V and J ends, which lost 4 bases and 2 bases, there was a span of 8 bases. The CDR3 has 13 amino acids. The CDR3 region is CASSYGVQETQYF. The CDR3 DNA follows: TGTGCCAGCAGTTACGGGGTTCAAGAGACCCAGTACTTC.

The genes are TRBV6-6 and TRBJ1-2; D gene unclear. V was trimmed by 7 bases and J by 0 bases, leaving 15 bases between them. The germline V gene encodes CDR1 MNHNY and CDR2 SVGAGI (reference sequence). The CDR3 extends over 15 amino acids. The CDR3 DNA reads TGTGCCAGCACCCGGCGGGGTGGGGCTAACTATGGCTACACCTTC. It codes for CASTRRGGANYGYTF.

In the case of this clone: This sample also contains other DNA sequences that code for the same CDR3. The chain has TRBV5-1 and TRBJ1-4; D perhaps matches TRBD1 (5 bases). CDR1 and CDR2 (germline): SGHRS, YFSETQ. This CDR3 comprises 14 residues. Trimming left V 0 bases short and J 6 bases short, with 9 bases between. The CDR3 reads CASSLGQGDEKLFF. CDR3 nucleotides: TGCGCCAGCAGCTTGGGCCAGGGTGATGAAAAACTGTTTTTT.

This clone was observed a few times. The J gene is TRBJ2-3, the V gene TRBV7-9; D may be TRBD2 (6 bases). This CDR3 is 14 amino acids long. Germline CDR1 is SEHNR and CDR2 is FQNEAQ (reference sequence). Trimming cost V 1 base and J 3 bases, with 8 bases left between them. The CDR3 loop is CASSLGGDTDTQYF. The CDR3 DNA is TGTGCCAGCAGCTTAGGCGGGGATACAGATACGCAGTATTTT.

The chain employs TRBV6-5 and TRBJ1-2; tentative D call: TRBD1 (6 bases). This CDR3 is built from 14 residues. V lost 6 bases, J lost 5 bases, and 16 bases lay in between. Germline V gene data show CDR1 as MNHEY and CDR2 as SVGAGI. CDR3: CASRRTADDYGYTF. CDR3 DNA sequence: TGTGCCAGCAGGCGGACAGCGGACGATTATGGCTACACCTTC.